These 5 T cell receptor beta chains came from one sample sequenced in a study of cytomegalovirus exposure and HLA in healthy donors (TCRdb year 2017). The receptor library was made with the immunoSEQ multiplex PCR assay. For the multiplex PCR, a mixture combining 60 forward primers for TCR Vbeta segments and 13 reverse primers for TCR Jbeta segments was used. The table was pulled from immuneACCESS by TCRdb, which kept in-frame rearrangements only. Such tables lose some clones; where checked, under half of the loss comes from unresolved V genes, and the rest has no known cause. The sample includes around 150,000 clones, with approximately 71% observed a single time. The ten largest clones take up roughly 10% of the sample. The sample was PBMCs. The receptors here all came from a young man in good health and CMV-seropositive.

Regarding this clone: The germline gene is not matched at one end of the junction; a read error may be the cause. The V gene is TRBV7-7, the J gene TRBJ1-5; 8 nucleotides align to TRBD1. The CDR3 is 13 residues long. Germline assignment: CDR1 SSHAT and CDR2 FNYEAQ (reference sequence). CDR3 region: CASSLDRDQPQHF. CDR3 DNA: TGTGCTAGCAGCTTGGACAGGGATCAGCCCCAGCATTTT. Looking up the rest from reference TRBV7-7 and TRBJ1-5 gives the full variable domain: GAGVSQSPRYKVTKRGQDVTLRCDPISSHATLYWYQQALGQGPEFLTYFNYEAQPDKSGLPSDRFSAERPEGSISTLTIQRTEQRDSAMYRCASSLDRDQPQHFGDGTRLSIL.

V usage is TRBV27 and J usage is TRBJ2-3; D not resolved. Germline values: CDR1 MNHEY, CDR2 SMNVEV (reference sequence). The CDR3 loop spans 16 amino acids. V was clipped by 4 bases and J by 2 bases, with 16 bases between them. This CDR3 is CASSSRSQLPTDTQYF. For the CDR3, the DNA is TGTGCCAGCAGTTCACGGTCCCAACTCCCCACAGATACGCAGTATTTT.

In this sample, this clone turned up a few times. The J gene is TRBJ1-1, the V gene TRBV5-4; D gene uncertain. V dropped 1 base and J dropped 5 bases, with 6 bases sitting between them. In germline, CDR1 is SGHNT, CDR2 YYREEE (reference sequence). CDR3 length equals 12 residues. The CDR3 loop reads CASSLRETEAFF. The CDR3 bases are TGTGCCAGCAGCTTGCGGGAAACTGAAGCTTTCTTT.

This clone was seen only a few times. In DNA, the CDR3 is TGTGCCAGCAGCTTAGAGGCTCACTACTTCGGCGAGCAGTACTTC. Its translation: CASSLEAHYFGEQYF. The chain employs TRBV7-8 and TRBJ2-7; D is uncertain. CDR1 SGHVS and CDR2 FQNEAQ come from the germline V gene. The ends were cut back, 1 base at V and 6 bases at J, with 16 bases in the middle. The CDR3 loop spans 15 amino acids.

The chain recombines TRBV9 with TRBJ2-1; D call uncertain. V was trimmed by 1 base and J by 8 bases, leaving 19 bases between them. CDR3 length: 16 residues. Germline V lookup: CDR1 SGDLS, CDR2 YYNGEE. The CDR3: CASSVPGVSYSDEQFF. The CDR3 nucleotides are TGTGCCAGCAGCGTACCAGGCGTATCCTATAGTGATGAGCAGTTCTTC. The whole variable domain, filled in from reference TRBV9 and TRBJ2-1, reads DSGVTQTPKHLITATGQRVTLRCSPRSGDLSVYWYQQSLDQGLQFLIQYYNGEERAKGNILERFSAQQFPDLHSELNLSSLELGDSALYFCASSVPGVSYSDEQFFGPGTRLTVL.